Listed below are T cell receptor beta chains from one sample, sequenced in a study of Graves' ophthalmopathy and Graves' hyperthyroidism. TCRdb reanalysed the multiplex PCR reads using MiXCR and keeps one entry per CDR3 protein. Among 500,000 to 700,000 distinct CDR3 sequences listed, approximately 35% were seen once. Sequencing was performed on peripheral blood or thyroid tissue (not recorded which). Receptors were obtained from an adult man with Graves' hyperthyroidism. CDR3s include the opening cysteine and the closing phenylalanine or tryptophan. A D gene is named only where the DNA matches it firmly. Rows give clone size only sometimes, using once, few, many, or a class for an expanded clone.

clone size	D gene	J gene	V gene	CDR3 DNA	CDR3 protein
few	-	TRBJ1-4	TRBV20-1	TGCAGTGCTAGAGCGTCGCGGGGTGGGAGAACCACAACTAATGAAAAACTGTTTTTT	CSARASRGGRTTTNEKLFF
-	TRBD1	TRBJ1-1	TRBV18	TGTGCCAGCCCACGGGGACAGGATGAAGCTTTCTTT	CASPRGQDEAFF
many	-	TRBJ1-1	TRBV11-2	TGTGCCAGCAGCGCCGACCCTATGAACACTGAAGCTTTCTTT	CASSADPMNTEAFF
-	-	TRBJ2-7	TRBV7-2	TGTGCCAGCTCCCTCGACAGGTTCTCCTACGAGCAGTACTTC	CASSLDRFSYEQYF
-	TRBD1	TRBJ1-3	TRBV2	TGTGCCAGCACTGGACAGGGAAGCTCTGGAAACACCATATATTTT	CASTGQGSSGNTIYF
many	TRBD1	TRBJ1-1	TRBV5-5	TGTGCCAGCAGAACCGTCCCGGGACAGGGGGCGGACACTGAAGCTTTCTTT	CASRTVPGQGADTEAFF
many	-	TRBJ1-2	TRBV13	TGTGCCAGCAGCTTAAGAAACAGCGGCTACACCTTT	CASSLRNSGYTF
-	TRBD1	TRBJ1-1	TRBV2	TGTGCTAGAGAGGTCAGGGGGACTTCGAACACTGAAGCTTTCTTT	CAREVRGTSNTEAFF
-	-	TRBJ2-6	TRBV11-2	TGTGCCAGCAGCAAAGGGACGGTCCGGGGAGCTCCTGGGGCCAACGTCCTGACTTTC	CASSKGTVRGAPGANVLTF
many	-	TRBJ2-7	TRBV7-8	TGTGCCAGCAGCTTGTTGCCGGTGGTGATAAACGAGCAGTACTTC	CASSLLPVVINEQYF
many	-	TRBJ1-1	TRBV20-1	TGCAGTGCTAGTTTAGGGGTGAACACTGAAGCTTTCTTT	CSASLGVNTEAFF
few	TRBD2	TRBJ2-5	TRBV7-2	TGTGCCAGCAGCTTGAATGGGCGGGGGGGGGGAGAGACCCAGTACTTC	CASSLNGRGGGETQYF
-	-	TRBJ1-5	TRBV7-2	TGTGCCAGCAGCTTATCCCGGGGGAGCTCCAACCAGCCCCAGCATTTT	CASSLSRGSSNQPQHF
-	TRBD1	TRBJ1-2	TRBV19	TGTGCCAGTCGGCCCCCGACAGGGAAGCAAAACTATGGCTACACCTTC	CASRPPTGKQNYGYTF
-	TRBD2	TRBJ2-7	TRBV9	TGTGCCAGCAGCCCACTAGCGGGGGTGGGCTCCTACGAGCAGTACTTC	CASSPLAGVGSYEQYF
-	-	TRBJ2-5	TRBV20-1	TGCAGTGCTACCGGGACCCAAGAGACCCAGTACTTC	CSATGTQETQYF
many	-	TRBJ2-6	TRBV15	TGTGCCACCAGCAGCAGGGGAGTGGTCTCTGGGGCCAACGTCCTGACTTTC	CATSSRGVVSGANVLTF
few	TRBD1	TRBJ1-1	TRBV18	TGTGCCAGCTCAGCGGACAGGACGCTTGAAGCTTTCTTT	CASSADRTLEAFF
-	-	TRBJ2-7	TRBV5-1	TGTGCCAGCAGCTTCCGGGACGTATCCTACGAGCAGTACTTC	CASSFRDVSYEQYF
many	-	TRBJ2-5	TRBV12-3/TRBV12-4	TGTGCCAGCAGTTTATTACACAAAGAGACCCAGTACTTC	CASSLLHKETQYF
-	TRBD1	TRBJ2-2	TRBV7-8	TGTGCCAGCAGCTTAGCGGGGGCCGGGACAGGGGGCTCCGGGGAGCTGTTTTTT	CASSLAGAGTGGSGELFF
-	-	TRBJ2-5	TRBV7-9	TGTGCCAGCAGCTTAGTGACGGAATCCCAAGAGACCCAGTACTTC	CASSLVTESQETQYF